This T cell receptor beta chain was sequenced during a study of identical twins. This clonotype appeared a few times. TCRdb independently ran MiXCR on the 5' RACE reads; one entry per CDR3 protein. The sample has hundreds of thousands of distinct CDR3 sequences, about 22% seen once. This same sample was also taken into another study, of yellow fever vaccine responses in identical twins.

The receptor was derived from a woman in her late teens or twenties in good health. The sample consisted of CD4+ T cells sorted from blood.

The CDR3 sequence is CASSQGTLQEKETQYF. The DNA of the CDR3 is TGTGCCAGCAGCCAAGGGACTTTACAAGAGAAAGAGACCCAGTACTTC. The chain links TRBV3-1 to TRBJ2-5, with a weak D call TRBD2 (5 bases). The CDR3 loop spans 16 amino acids. Germline CDR1 and CDR2: LGHDT and YNNKEL (reference sequence). Deletions cut 1 base from V and 3 bases from J, with 15 bases between.